The 23 T cell receptor beta chains given below trace back to one sample, sequenced in a study of neurological immune-mediated disorders. TCRdb re-called the 5' RACE reads with MiXCR, one entry per CDR3 protein. The top ten clones hold 20% to 25% of a sample with 15,000 to 20,000 distinct CDR3 sequences, roughly 20% of them seen once. The sequenced sample was PBMCs. The receptors originated from a man aged 50 to 60 in good health.

The sample holds many counts of this clonotype. The chain has TRBV5-1 and TRBJ1-1, with D tentatively TRBD1 (5 bases). The V end was cut by 4 bases, the J end by 5 bases, with 15 bases between. This CDR3 comprises 14 residues. Germline V gene data show CDR1 as SGHRS and CDR2 as YFSETQ. The CDR3 loop reads CASSQPGLGTEAFF. The CDR3, as DNA: TGCGCCAGCAGCCAGCCAGGGTTGGGGACTGAAGCTTTCTTT.

The chain has TRBV28 and TRBJ2-7; D unresolved. The germline V and J ends were trimmed by 7 bases and 0 bases, with 10 bases remaining between them. This CDR3 spans 13 amino acids. Germline lookup yields CDR1 MDHEN and CDR2 SYDVKM. Here the CDR3 reads CASKSSGSYEQYF. The CDR3 DNA reads TGTGCCAGCAAATCATCTGGCTCCTACGAGCAGTACTTC. The variable domain in full, with the rest retrieved from reference TRBV28 and TRBJ2-7, is DVKVTQSSRYLVKRTGEKVFLECVQDMDHENMFWYRQDPGLGLRLIYFSYDVKMKEKGDIPEGYSVSREKKERFSLILESASTNQTSMYLCASKSSGSYEQYFGPGTRLTVT.

V is TRBV20-1 and J is TRBJ2-7, with 7 nucleotides matching TRBD1. Unmatched junction bases numbered 8, after V lost 3 bases and J lost 3 bases. The CDR3 covers 14 residues. Germline V gives CDR1 DFQATT, CDR2 SNEGSKA (reference sequence). The CDR3 region is CSARKWDSRYEQYF. In DNA form, the CDR3 reads TGCAGTGCTAGGAAATGGGACAGCCGCTACGAGCAGTACTTC.

This clonotype has a count of ten or more. The rearrangement uses TRBV20-1 and TRBJ1-1; possible D gene TRBD1, 6 bases. V was trimmed by 6 bases and J by 1 base, leaving 6 bases between them. Per germline, CDR1 DFQATT and CDR2 SNEGSKA (reference sequence). The CDR3 contains 11 residues. In DNA form, the CDR3 reads TGCAGTGCAGGGGGGAACACTGAAGCTTTCTTT. This translates into CSAGGNTEAFF.

This clonotype showed up many times. The chain is built from TRBV20-1 and TRBJ2-1; D is possibly TRBD2 (6 bases). The CDR3 loop spans 16 amino acids. The V gene lost 6 bases and the J gene lost 0 bases, with 18 bases spanning the gap. Germline values: CDR1 DFQATT, CDR2 SNEGSKA (reference sequence). The CDR3 reads CSAYPRAGPSYNEQFF. CDR3 in DNA: TGCAGTGCCTATCCCAGGGCGGGACCCTCCTACAATGAGCAGTTCTTC.

This clonotype was detected many times. The chain has TRBV6-6 and TRBJ2-7; D remains ambiguous. The CDR3 length is 11 residues. Trimming left V 6 bases short and J 2 bases short, with 5 bases between. Germline V lookup: CDR1 MNHNY, CDR2 SVGAGI (reference sequence). CDR3 in amino acids: CASSSTYEQYF. The DNA for the CDR3 is TGTGCCAGCAGCTCTACCTACGAGCAGTACTTC.

J is TRBJ2-3 and V is TRBV9, with D perhaps matching TRBD1 (6 bases). The germline gives CDR1 SGDLS, CDR2 YYNGEE. Trimming removed 4 bases from V and 1 base from J, with 10 bases in between. CDR3 length equals 14 residues. The CDR3 DNA reads TGTGCCAGCAGCCACAGGGCAGGCACAGATACGCAGTATTTT. This sequence encodes CASSHRAGTDTQYF.

The rearrangement uses TRBV5-1 and TRBJ1-2; D remains ambiguous. Germline CDR1 reads SGHRS; CDR2 reads YFSETQ. This CDR3 contains 15 residues. Trimming stripped 0 bases from V and 4 bases from J, with 13 bases between. DNA of the CDR3: TGCGCCAGCAGCTTGGGTACAAGTCGGAGCTATGGCTACACCTTC. It is translated as CASSLGTSRSYGYTF.

This clonotype was counted many times. The V call is TRBV4-1, the J call TRBJ1-2; no clear D. The germline V and J ends were trimmed by 0 bases and 3 bases, with 17 bases remaining between them. In germline, CDR1 is MGHRA, CDR2 YSYEKL. The CDR3 runs 17 residues. The CDR3 nucleotides read TGCGCCAGCAGCCAAGAGGCGGGAGCAAACTTCTACTATGGCTACACCTTC. The encoded protein is CASSQEAGANFYYGYTF.

This clonotype is medium-sized (0.01 to 0.1%) by share. The chain links TRBV7-2 to TRBJ2-7, with D perhaps TRBD1 (6 bases). From germline, CDR1 is SGHTA and CDR2 FQGNSA. There are 13 residues in the CDR3. V was pared by 2 bases and J by 2 bases, with 7 bases between. In DNA, the CDR3 is TGTGCCAGCAGCTTAACAGGGACCTACGAGCAGTACTTC. Protein product: CASSLTGTYEQYF.

This clonotype has ten or more counts. CDR3 sequence reads: CASSLGDRVVNEQFF. CDR3 DNA sequence: TGTGCCAGCAGCTTGGGGGACAGGGTCGTCAATGAGCAGTTCTTC. This chain connects TRBV5-6 to TRBJ2-1, with 9 bases fitting TRBD1. V shed 0 bases and J 6 bases; nucleotides not matched to a gene: 4. Germline values: CDR1 SGHDT, CDR2 YYEEEE. CDR3 length: 15 amino acids.

By share, this clonotype counts as medium-sized. The CDR3 bases are TGTGCCAGCAGCTTAACTTACGAGCAGTACTTC. Translating it yields CASSLTYEQYF. The V and J genes are TRBV7-2 and TRBJ2-7; D unclear. The CDR3 consists of 11 residues. The germline V gene encodes CDR1 SGHTA and CDR2 FQGNSA. With 2 bases removed from V and 4 bases from J, the gap between germline ends came to 3 bases.

This clonotype was detected many times. The J gene is TRBJ2-7, the V gene TRBV7-9, with a weak D call TRBD2 (6 bases). CDR3 length: 13 amino acids. Germline-derived CDR1 and CDR2 are SEHNR and FQNEAQ (reference sequence). The V gene lost 6 bases and the J gene lost 6 bases, with 15 bases spanning the gap. The CDR3 sequence is CASRLEGAGEQYF. The CDR3 DNA is TGTGCCAGCAGACTAGAAGGAGCGGGCGAGCAGTACTTC.

The sample holds many counts of this clonotype. The V and J genes are TRBV14 and TRBJ2-1; 9 bases line up with TRBD2. Germline V gene data show CDR1 as SGHDN and CDR2 as FVKESK. V shed 2 bases, J shed 3 bases, and the junction held 5 bases outside the gene matches. The CDR3 is 16 residues long. Here the CDR3 reads CASSQKRREGYNEQFF. In DNA form, the CDR3 reads TGTGCCAGCAGCCAAAAGCGGCGGGAGGGCTACAATGAGCAGTTCTTC.

By share, this clonotype counts as medium-sized. The CDR3 is CASSATGRETQYF. The CDR3 nucleotides read TGCGCCAGCAGCGCGACAGGTCGGGAGACCCAGTACTTC. The chain links TRBV5-1 to TRBJ2-5, with D perhaps TRBD1 (6 bases). V gave up 4 bases and J gave up 5 bases, with 12 bases separating them. Germline values: CDR1 SGHRS, CDR2 YFSETQ. The CDR3 spans 13 residues. The variable domain in full, completed from reference TRBV5-1 and TRBJ2-5, reads KAGVTQTPRYLIKTRGQQVTLSCSPISGHRSVSWYQQTPGQGLQFLFEYFSETQRNKGNFPGRFSGRQFSNSRSEMNVSTLELGDSALYLCASSATGRETQYFGPGTRLLVL.

This clonotype was recorded at least ten times. V is TRBV2 and J is TRBJ2-1; 13 bases align to TRBD2. The CDR3 covers 14 residues. The V gene end was trimmed by 6 bases and the J gene end by 5 bases; junction bases not matched to a gene: 1. The germline V gene has CDR1 SNHLY and CDR2 FYNNEI. In nucleotides, the CDR3 is TGTGCCAGCAGACTAGCGGGAGGGGACAATGAGCAGTTCTTC. This encodes CASRLAGGDNEQFF.

This clonotype was recorded at least ten times. J is TRBJ2-7 and V is TRBV7-2, with 8 bases fitting TRBD2. The CDR3 covers 15 residues. Germline V gene sequence: CDR1 SGHTA, CDR2 FQGNSA. J gave up 3 bases and V 5 bases, and 9 bases lay outside the gene matches. CDR3: CASSPKSGSIYEQYF. Here the CDR3 DNA reads TGTGCCAGCAGCCCAAAAAGCGGGAGTATCTACGAGCAGTACTTC.

Many counts were recorded for this clonotype. The rearrangement uses TRBV6-5 and TRBJ1-2; no firm D call. Germline CDR1 MNHEY, CDR2 SVGAGI. The ends were cut back, 6 bases at V and 14 bases at J, with 16 bases in the middle. The CDR3 has 11 amino acids. The CDR3 spells CASSQGPVQTF. The CDR3 DNA sequence: TGTGCCAGCAGCCAAGGACCTGTTCAAACCTTC.

This clonotype was recorded many times. The rearrangement uses TRBV12-3 or TRBV12-4 and TRBJ1-5; a weak D match, TRBD1 (6 bases). V was pared by 5 bases and J by 4 bases, with 12 bases between. CDR3 length: 14 residues. The CDR3 is CASSADRNNQPQHF. DNA of the CDR3: TGTGCCAGCAGTGCCGACAGGAATAATCAGCCCCAGCATTTT.

This clonotype has just a few counts. This chain connects TRBV18 to TRBJ2-7, with D unresolved. CDR3 length equals 14 residues. The germline V and J ends were trimmed by 1 base and 3 bases, with 10 bases remaining between them. The germline gives CDR1 KGHSH, CDR2 LQKENI. CDR3 nucleotide sequence: TGTGCCAGCTCACCACGTGGAACAGACTACGAGCAGTACTTC. Protein sequence: CASSPRGTDYEQYF.

This clonotype was observed a few times. The rearrangement links TRBV29-1 to TRBJ2-1; TRBD1 matches at 7 bases. Germline V gene data show CDR1 as SQVTM and CDR2 as ANQGSEA. The J segment lost 5 bases and the V segment lost 4 bases, leaving 8 bases of the junction unmatched. This CDR3 is 14 amino acids long. The CDR3 sequence is CSVALRGQNNEQFF. In nucleotides, the CDR3 is TGCAGCGTTGCATTAAGGGGACAGAACAATGAGCAGTTCTTC.

This clonotype was detected many times. This chain joins TRBV20-1 and TRBJ1-5, with 7 bases identical to TRBD1. The CDR3 extends over 13 amino acids. Germline V CDR1 and CDR2: DFQATT, SNEGSKA (reference sequence). V dropped 3 bases and J dropped 9; count of bases not matched to a gene: 8. The chain's CDR3 is CSARGDSRWPQHF. The DNA for the CDR3 is TGCAGTGCTAGGGGGGACAGTCGATGGCCCCAGCATTTT.

This clonotype has ten or more counts. The chain carries TRBV5-5 and TRBJ1-2, with D possibly TRBD1 on 6 matching bases. Trimming pared 2 bases from V and 8 bases from J, leaving 13 bases between. The germline V gene encodes CDR1 SGHKS and CDR2 YYEKEE (reference sequence). The CDR3 totals 13 residues. The CDR3 loop reads CASSFQGMGGYTF. In DNA form, the CDR3 reads TGTGCCAGCAGCTTTCAGGGGATGGGAGGCTACACCTTC.